The sequence of this TCR beta chain was determined in a study of T-cell reconstitution after alpha-beta-depleted transplantation in children. As it was prepared, the TCRbeta library received unique molecular identifiers. A single record per CDR3 protein comes from TCRdb applying MiXCR to the PCR reads. The sample contains about 580,000 distinct CDR3 sequences, 20% to 25% of which appear only once. This clonotype was recorded many times. The germline V gene has CDR1 SQVTM and CDR2 ANQGSEA. V dropped 4 bases and J dropped 4; count of bases not matched to a gene: 8. This CDR3 contains 15 residues. The origin of this receptor is a boy less than two years old who had a stem cell transplant for acute myeloid leukemia, so the T cells may come from the graft donor. The chain employs TRBV29-1 and TRBJ2-1; 9 bases are a match to TRBD1. The sequenced sample was PBMCs, mostly from graft donor cells, obtained 360 days after TCRalphabeta/CD19-depleted stem cell transplant. Here the CDR3 DNA reads TGCAGCGTTGTTAGCAGGACAGGGGCATACAATGAGCAGTTCTTC. Its translation: CSVVSRTGAYNEQFF.